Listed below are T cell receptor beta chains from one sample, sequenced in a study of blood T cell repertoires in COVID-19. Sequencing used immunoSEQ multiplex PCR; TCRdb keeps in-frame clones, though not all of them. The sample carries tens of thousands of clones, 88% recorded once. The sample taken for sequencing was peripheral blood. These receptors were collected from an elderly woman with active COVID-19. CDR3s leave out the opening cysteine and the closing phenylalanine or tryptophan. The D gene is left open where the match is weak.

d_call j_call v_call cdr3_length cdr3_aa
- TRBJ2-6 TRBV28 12 ASSRSSGANVLT
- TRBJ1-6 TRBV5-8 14 ASSFSSSTGNSPLH
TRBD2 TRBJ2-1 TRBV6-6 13 ASSRLAGGVNEQF
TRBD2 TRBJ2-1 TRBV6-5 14 ASSYSVGSGIHEQF
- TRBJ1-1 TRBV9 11 ASSPAVNTEAF
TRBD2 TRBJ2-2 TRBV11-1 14 ASSQIRDYSSGELF
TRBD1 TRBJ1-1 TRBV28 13 ASSVSTGLNTEAF
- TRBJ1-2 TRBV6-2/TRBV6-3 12 ASSEDLREGGYT
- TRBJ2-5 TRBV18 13 ASSPWRDSKETQY
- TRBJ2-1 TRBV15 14 ATSTGDLAFYNEQF
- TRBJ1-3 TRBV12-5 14 ASGLGAGNSGNTIY
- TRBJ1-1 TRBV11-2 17 ASSLLRRRTSIMNTEAF
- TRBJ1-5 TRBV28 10 ASSLSDQPQH
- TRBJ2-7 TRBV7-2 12 ASSAVTGSYEQY
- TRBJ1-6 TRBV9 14 ASSALDSRNNSPLH
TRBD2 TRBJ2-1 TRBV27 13 AIRLRGGSYNEQF
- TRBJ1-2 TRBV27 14 ASSLIDPGGHYGYT
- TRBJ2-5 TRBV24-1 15 ATSGARGGGNQETQY
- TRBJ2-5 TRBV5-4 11 ASSLETGETQY
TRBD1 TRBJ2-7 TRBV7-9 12 ASSSGQGSYEQY
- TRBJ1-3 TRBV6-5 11 ASQRFVGNTIY
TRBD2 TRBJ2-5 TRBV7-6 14 ASSSLAGLVEETQY
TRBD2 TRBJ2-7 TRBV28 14 ASSPPPGLVGDEQY
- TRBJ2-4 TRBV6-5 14 ASSYSTGRPGNIQY
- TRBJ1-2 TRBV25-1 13 ASSDPATGAGGYT
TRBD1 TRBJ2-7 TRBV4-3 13 ASHRGEAPSYEQY
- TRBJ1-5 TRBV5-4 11 ASSLDGNQPQH
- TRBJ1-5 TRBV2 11 ASRDRSNQPQH